The present TCR beta chain was sequenced within a study of blood T cell repertoires in COVID-19. V lost 1 base, J lost 5 bases, and 11 bases lay in between. The CDR3 runs 14 residues. Germline CDR1 MNHNS, CDR2 SASEGT. The assay was immunoSEQ multiplex PCR, and TCRdb's table has in-frame clones only and misses some. Of some 150,000 clones in the sample, around 87% are singletons; the top ten hold 0.95% to 1.5%. This clonotype was sampled from a woman aged 25 to 39 with acute COVID-19. The V and J genes are TRBV6-1 and TRBJ2-5; D ambiguous. The sequencing sample was made of PBMCs or T cells enriched from blood (not recorded which). CDR3 region: CASSEGSGWETQYF. The CDR3 DNA sequence: TGTGCCAGCAGTGAAGGTTCCGGTTGGGAGACCCAGTACTTC.